This T cell receptor beta chain was captured in a study of post-analysis software for immune sequencing data. In the study overall: Included among the disease courses, which were recorded for the cohort, were relapsing-remitting, secondary progressive and progressive-relapsing multiple sclerosis.

Built from TCR beta cDNA, the libraries had unique molecular identifiers in them. MiXCR, run by TCRdb on the PCR reads, gives a single entry per CDR3 protein. This table has 380,000 or so distinct CDR3 sequences, around a third appearing once. With regard to this clonotype: The antigen remains undetermined.

Study-wide points: By F measure, samples from a shared preparation batch strongly co-clustered.

The sequence was collected from a girl aged 10 to 17 with multiple sclerosis. Material for sequencing was blood.

This CDR3 reads CASSSPDGKAFF. The CDR3 nucleotides are TGTGCCAGCAGCTCCCCGGACGGTAAAGCTTTCTTT. The gene calls are TRBV7-3 and TRBJ1-1; D unclear. The CDR3 has 12 amino acids. The V end was cut by 4 bases, the J end by 9 bases, with 12 bases between. In germline, CDR1 is SGHTA, CDR2 FQGTGA.